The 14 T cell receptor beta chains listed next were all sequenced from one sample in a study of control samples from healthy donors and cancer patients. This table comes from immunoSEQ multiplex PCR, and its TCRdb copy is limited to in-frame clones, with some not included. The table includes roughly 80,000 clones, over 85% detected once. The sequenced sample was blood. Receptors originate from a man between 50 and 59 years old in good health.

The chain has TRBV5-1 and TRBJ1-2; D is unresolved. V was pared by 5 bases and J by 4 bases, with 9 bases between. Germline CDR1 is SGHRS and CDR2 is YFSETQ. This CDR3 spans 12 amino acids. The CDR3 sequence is CASSSDRYGYTF. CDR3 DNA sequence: TGCGCCAGCAGTTCGGACCGCTATGGCTACACCTTC.

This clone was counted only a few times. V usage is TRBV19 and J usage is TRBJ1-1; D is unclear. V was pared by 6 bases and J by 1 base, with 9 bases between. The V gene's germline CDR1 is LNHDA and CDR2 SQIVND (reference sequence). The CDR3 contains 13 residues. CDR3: CASSSTENTEAFF. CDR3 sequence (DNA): TGTGCCAGTAGCTCCACAGAGAACACTGAAGCTTTCTTT.

The CDR3 region has the DNA TGTGCCAGCAGCTTAGGACAGGGAGGTGGTCAGCCCCAGCATTTT. It translates to CASSLGQGGGQPQHF. The chain has TRBV7-6 and TRBJ1-5, with 7 bases fitting TRBD1. Looked up from germline, CDR1 is SGHVS and CDR2 is FNYEAQ. With 1 base clipped from V and 6 bases from J, the junction kept 6 bases outside the gene matches. The CDR3 has 15 residues.

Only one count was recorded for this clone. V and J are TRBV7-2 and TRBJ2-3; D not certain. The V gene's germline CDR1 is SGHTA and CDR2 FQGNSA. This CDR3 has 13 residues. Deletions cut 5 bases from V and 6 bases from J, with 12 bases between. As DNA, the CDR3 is TGTGCCAGCAGCGTCGACTCCTCCGATACGCAGTATTTT. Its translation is CASSVDSSDTQYF.

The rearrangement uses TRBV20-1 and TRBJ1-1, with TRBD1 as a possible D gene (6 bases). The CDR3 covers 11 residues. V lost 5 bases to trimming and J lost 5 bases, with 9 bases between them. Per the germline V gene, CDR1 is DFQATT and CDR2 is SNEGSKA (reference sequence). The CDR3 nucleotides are TGCAGTGCTTACAGGGTGACTGAAGCTTTCTTT. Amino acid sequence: CSAYRVTEAFF.

The CDR3 here is CASSPQKDGTDTQYF. The CDR3 nucleotides are TGTGCCAGCTCACCTCAGAAGGACGGTACAGATACGCAGTATTTT. This rearrangement joins TRBV18 to TRBJ2-3; D unclear. CDR3 length equals 15 residues. Germline V gene data show CDR1 as KGHSH and CDR2 as LQKENI. V was trimmed by 3 bases and J by 3 bases, leaving 13 bases between them.

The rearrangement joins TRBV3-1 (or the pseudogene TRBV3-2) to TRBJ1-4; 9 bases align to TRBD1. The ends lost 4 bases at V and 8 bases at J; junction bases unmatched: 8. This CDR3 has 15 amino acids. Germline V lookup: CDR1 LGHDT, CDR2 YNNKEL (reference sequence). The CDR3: CASSRRTGVKEKLFF. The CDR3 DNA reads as TGTGCCAGCAGCCGGAGGACAGGGGTTAAAGAAAAACTGTTTTTT.

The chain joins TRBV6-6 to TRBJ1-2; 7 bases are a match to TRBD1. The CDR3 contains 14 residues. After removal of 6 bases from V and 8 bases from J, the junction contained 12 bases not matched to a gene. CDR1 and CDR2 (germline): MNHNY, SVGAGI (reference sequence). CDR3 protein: CASSRQYDREGYTF. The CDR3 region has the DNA TGTGCCAGCAGCCGACAGTATGACAGGGAGGGCTACACCTTC.

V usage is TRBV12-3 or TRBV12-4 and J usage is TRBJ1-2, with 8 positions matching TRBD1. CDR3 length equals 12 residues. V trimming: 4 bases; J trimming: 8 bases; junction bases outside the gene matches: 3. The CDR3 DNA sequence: TGTGCCAGCAGTTCAGGGGGCAGGGGCTACACCTTC. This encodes CASSSGGRGYTF.

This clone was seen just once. The CDR3, as DNA: TGCGCCAGCAGCTTAGGGGCAGGGGGCTGGAATGAGCAGTTCTTC. This codes for CASSLGAGGWNEQFF. This sequence joins TRBV5-1 and TRBJ2-1; 8 nucleotides line up with TRBD1. V lost 2 bases to trimming and J lost 7 bases; unmatched junction nucleotides: 8. The CDR3 extends over 15 amino acids. CDR1 SGHRS and CDR2 YFSETQ come from the germline V gene.

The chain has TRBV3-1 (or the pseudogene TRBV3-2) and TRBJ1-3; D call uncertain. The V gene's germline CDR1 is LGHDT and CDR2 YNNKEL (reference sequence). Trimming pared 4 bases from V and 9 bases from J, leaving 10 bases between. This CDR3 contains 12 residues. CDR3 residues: CASSPRVSTIYF. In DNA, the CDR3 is TGTGCCAGCAGCCCGCGAGTATCCACCATATATTTT.

The CDR3 is CATSRDPGPQETQYF. The CDR3 DNA reads as TGTGCCACCAGCAGAGATCCGGGCCCGCAAGAGACCCAGTACTTC. The chain links TRBV15 to TRBJ2-5; D is undetermined. The CDR3 has 15 residues. Per the germline V gene, CDR1 is LNHNV and CDR2 is YYDKDF (reference sequence). The V gene lost 0 bases and the J gene lost 2 bases, with 10 bases spanning the gap.

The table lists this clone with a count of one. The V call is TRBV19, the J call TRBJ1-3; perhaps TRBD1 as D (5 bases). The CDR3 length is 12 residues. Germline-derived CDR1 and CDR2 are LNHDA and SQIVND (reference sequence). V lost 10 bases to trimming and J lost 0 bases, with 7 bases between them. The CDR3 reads CATGSSGNTIYF. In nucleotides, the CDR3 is TGTGCCACAGGGTCCTCTGGAAACACCATATATTTT.

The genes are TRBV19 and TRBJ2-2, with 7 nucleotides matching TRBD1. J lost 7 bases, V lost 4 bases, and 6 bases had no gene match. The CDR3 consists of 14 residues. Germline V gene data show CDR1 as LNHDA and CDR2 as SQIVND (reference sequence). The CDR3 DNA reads TGTGCCAGTAGTACACGACAGGGAATCGGGGAGCTGTTTTTT. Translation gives CASSTRQGIGELFF.